This T cell receptor beta chain was identified in a study of cytomegalovirus exposure and HLA in healthy donors. In the study overall: The 120 validation repertoires, a later analysis reported, used the same platform as the approximately 700 first-cohort repertoires. Findings and caveats of the study: Most TCR sequences were rare, but some public TCRs occurred in many donors. Cytomegalovirus status was reportedly diagnosed by the classifier with high specificity and sensitivity.

The V end was cut by 5 bases, the J end by 2 bases, with 17 bases between. CDR1 and CDR2 (germline): MDHEN, SYDVKM. CDR3 length: 16 residues. The repertoire was sequenced with immunoSEQ multiplex PCR; TCRdb's copy has only in-frame clones and lacks some. There are about 330,000 clones in the sample; just over 85% occur only once, and around 0.84% lies in the top ten. Turning to this clone: Its target is unknown.

Among the 110 or so subjects of the validation cohort, separate from the approximately 700-subject first cohort, were the donors. This sequence joins TRBV28 and TRBJ2-3; TRBD1 might be the D (5 bases). Sample: PBMCs. This receptor was identified in a woman in her late teens or twenties in good health and CMV-seronegative. CDR3 DNA sequence: TGTGCCAGCAGTGGGGCGGTGGCGAGAGACACAGATACGCAGTATTTT. It encodes CASSGAVARDTDTQYF.